The 4 T cell receptor beta chains reported below all come from one sample, sequenced in a study of T cells in localized non-small cell lung cancer. Clones were sequenced by immunoSEQ multiplex PCR, and TCRdb holds only the in-frame ones, with some missing. The table includes 40,000 to 65,000 clones, around nine tenths detected once. The sequencing here drew on PBMCs, taken before any cancer treatment. The origin of the receptors is a female donor with stage II lung adenocarcinoma.

The J gene is TRBJ1-5, the V gene TRBV10-3, with D maybe TRBD1 (6 bases). Trimming removed 0 bases from V and 1 base from J, with 10 bases in between. The CDR3 totals 16 residues. Germline values: CDR1 ENHRY, CDR2 SYGVKD. The CDR3: CAISESGGASNQPQHF. For the CDR3, the DNA is TGTGCCATCAGTGAGTCGGGGGGGGCCAGCAATCAGCCCCAGCATTTT.

V is TRBV27 and J is TRBJ2-1; TRBD2 matches at 7 bases. Germline assignment: CDR1 MNHEY and CDR2 SMNVEV (reference sequence). The junction had 8 bases not matched to a gene; V was cut back by 5 bases and J by 4 bases. The CDR3 has 15 amino acids. This CDR3 reads CASSTRGSAYNEQFF. CDR3 coding DNA: TGTGCCAGCAGTACGCGGGGGAGCGCATACAATGAGCAGTTCTTC.

The CDR3: CASSDGRTNTGELFF. CDR3 DNA sequence: TGTGCCAGCAGCGACGGACGAACGAACACCGGGGAGCTGTTTTTT. The chain carries TRBV7-9 and TRBJ2-2, with unresolved D. Per the germline V gene, CDR1 is SEHNR and CDR2 is FQNEAQ (reference sequence). V shed 5 bases and J shed 0 bases, with 10 bases lying between them. The CDR3 is made up of 15 amino acids.

The chain links TRBV11-3 to TRBJ2-3; D is possibly TRBD1 (6 bases). Trimming pared 2 bases from V and 3 bases from J, leaving 6 bases between. CDR1 is SGHNT, CDR2 YENEEA, per germline. This CDR3 is 13 amino acids long. In DNA, the CDR3 is TGTGCCAGCAGCTTAACAGGGACAGATACGCAGTATTTT. It translates to CASSLTGTDTQYF.